Described below is a single TCR beta chain sequence and its context. Its ends do not fully match the called genes, so a read error is possible. Combining a sample-barcoded 5' primer with a J-beta primer mix, a second PCR ran for about 7 to 12 cycles. The yield of each sample was at least 2.5 million CDR3-containing paired-end reads. TCRdb recomputed calls from the 5' RACE reads with MiXCR, one row per CDR3 protein. The sample lists hundreds of thousands of distinct CDR3 sequences, over 45% seen once, with 20% to 25% in the top ten. The data were taken from a study of blood T cells in healthy people across ages. Every donor contributed roughly 10 milliliters of peripheral blood by blood draw. Total RNA was isolated from each sample in quantities of at least 6 micrograms. Germline CDR1 SQVTM, CDR2 ANQGSEA. The CDR3 sequence is 13 residues long.

Sequencing was done on a sample of blood. This TCR derives from a man aged 25 to 40 in good health. J is TRBJ2-1 and V is TRBV29-1, with D perhaps matching TRBD2 (6 bases). CDR3 DNA: TGCAGCGTTGGTACGGGAGACTACAATGAGCAGGTCTTC. Its translation is CSVGTGDYNEQVF.